This is a list of T cell receptor beta chains from one sample in a study of human thymus T cells. Sequencing was performed with immunoSEQ multiplex PCR; in TCRdb, only in-frame clones are kept and a portion is missing. The table has tens of thousands of clones, around 96% seen once. The sample taken for sequencing was thymus tissue. The source is a boy under three years old with a congenital heart defect but otherwise immunologically healthy. The conserved cysteine and the conserved F or W are not part of the CDR3 here.

V	CDR3
TRBV14	ASSQEPHWRGSVSNTEAF
TRBV14	ASSQFQSFPGYYGYT
TRBV2	ASKDPPPRTKRTDTQY
TRBV4-1	ASSQDTPNEIPYHLDEQY
TRBV11-2	ASSEFPTGVNTIY
TRBV28	ASTETETSGGRGDTQY
TRBV6-1	ASSVTPGQGWYGYT
TRBV11-2	ASSPRKVREVF
TRBV6-5	ASSLQGPSGYT
TRBV4-2	ASSQDSRYGYT
TRBV14	ASSQGTGETAVPSSPLH
TRBV10-3	AISESTRRADNEQF
TRBV5-1	ASSLARPDYGYT
TRBV5-1	ASSLLGQIEKLF
TRBV2	ASSSTFGEDRGMDTEAF
TRBV4-2	ASSHRSTGELF
TRBV6-4	ASSDGVCYGYT
TRBV4-1	ASSRKKTDTQY
TRBV28	ASSPTIWGGGSPLH
TRBV30	AWSNGGSYEQY
TRBV7-9	ASSQTGGTDNEQF
TRBV6-5	ASSSRRQYSYEQY
TRBV7-7	ASSPDRWETQY
TRBV14	ASSQDPRDRGSYMALTGANVLT
TRBV28	ASSLGRGTADQPQH
TRBV4-1	ASSQEAVGGEQY